The 18 T cell receptor beta chains below all came from one sample that was sequenced in a study of blood T cell repertoires in COVID-19. Measured with immunoSEQ multiplex PCR; TCRdb has only the in-frame clones, and not every one. The top ten hold approximately 2% of the sample, which has about 170,000 clones, roughly four fifths seen once. Sequencing used peripheral blood. The receptor source for this set is a woman of 80 years or more with acute or convalescent COVID-19.

V and J are TRBV6-5 and TRBJ1-1; possible D gene TRBD1, 5 bases. The V end was cut by 8 bases, the J end by 8 bases, with 18 bases between. Per the germline V gene, CDR1 is MNHEY and CDR2 is SVGAGI. The CDR3 has 13 amino acids. The CDR3 DNA is TGTGCCAGCGCCCGGGGGGTAGGGGCCGAAGCTTTCTTT. Translating gives CASARGVGAEAFF.

This clone has just a few counts. CDR3 region: CASSHTSGSPEQYF. In DNA form, the CDR3 reads TGCGCCAGCAGCCACACGAGCGGGAGCCCCGAGCAGTACTTC. The chain joins TRBV5-1 to TRBJ2-7; TRBD2 aligns across 8 bases. The ends lost 4 bases at V and 6 bases at J; junction bases unmatched: 9. The CDR3 runs 14 residues. The germline gives CDR1 SGHRS, CDR2 YFSETQ.

The chain employs TRBV28 and TRBJ2-7, with D maybe TRBD1 (6 bases). CDR3 length: 12 residues. Trimming removed 8 bases at V and 2 bases at J, with 10 bases between. Germline V gives CDR1 MDHEN, CDR2 SYDVKM. The CDR3 reads CASRRGPYEQYF. The DNA of the CDR3 is TGTGCCAGCCGCAGGGGCCCCTACGAGCAGTACTTC.

The chain employs TRBV30 and TRBJ1-5; D unclear. This CDR3 has 16 amino acids. CDR1 is GTSNPN and CDR2 is SVGIG in the germline V gene (reference sequence). Trimming removed 4 bases from V and 3 bases from J, with 19 bases in between. The CDR3 DNA sequence: TGTGCCTGGAAACCCCTGGGAGGAGAAGACAATCAGCCCCAGCATTTT. It specifies CAWKPLGGEDNQPQHF.

The chain combines TRBV19 with TRBJ2-1; TRBD2 agrees at 10 bases. The trim removed 2 bases at V and 4 bases at J, leaving 2 bases unmatched. CDR1 and CDR2 from the germline V gene are LNHDA and SQIVND (reference sequence). The CDR3 covers 15 residues. The DNA for the CDR3 is TGTGCCAGTAGTATAACTAGCGGGGTATACAATGAGCAGTTCTTC. Encoded protein: CASSITSGVYNEQFF.

This chain connects TRBV28 to TRBJ2-1; TRBD1 matches at 12 bases. This CDR3 contains 17 residues. J gave up 5 bases and V 6 bases, and 11 bases lay outside the gene matches. Germline V gene lookup returns CDR1 MDHEN and CDR2 SYDVKM. CDR3 protein: CASSLSPGQGANNEQFF. The CDR3 coding sequence is TGTGCCAGCAGCCTAAGTCCGGGACAGGGGGCGAACAATGAGCAGTTCTTC.

This clone was seen a few times. The chain uses TRBV28 and TRBJ2-5, with D tentatively TRBD2 (6 bases). The CDR3 is 14 residues long. Germline CDR1 and CDR2: MDHEN and SYDVKM. Between the trimmed V and J ends, which lost 4 bases and 3 bases, there was a span of 12 bases. The CDR3 DNA is TGTGCCAGCAGTTCTGGGGGGACGAAAGAGACCCAGTACTTC. Translated: CASSSGGTKETQYF.

The rearrangement joins TRBV3-1 (or the pseudogene TRBV3-2) to TRBJ2-1; a possible D gene is TRBD2 (6 bases). This CDR3 region has 16 residues. The germline V gene has CDR1 LGHDT and CDR2 YNNKEL (reference sequence). Trimming stripped 3 bases from V and 8 bases from J, with 20 bases between. The CDR3 sequence: CASSQTSGRGGDEQFF. The CDR3, as DNA: TGTGCCAGCAGCCAGACTTCTGGACGGGGAGGAGATGAGCAGTTCTTC.

V usage is TRBV28 and J usage is TRBJ2-7; a weak D match, TRBD1 (5 bases). With 3 bases removed from V and 2 bases from J, the gap between germline ends came to 11 bases. The germline gives CDR1 MDHEN, CDR2 SYDVKM. This CDR3 has 14 residues. The CDR3 region has the DNA TGTGCCAGCAGTTTCCGGCAGGGCACCTACGAGCAGTACTTC. Its translation is CASSFRQGTYEQYF.

The V call is TRBV28, the J call TRBJ1-2; TRBD1 matches 10 bases. Germline CDR1 is MDHEN and CDR2 is SYDVKM. This CDR3 comprises 16 residues. Losses at the gene ends were 7 bases for V and 5 bases for J; bases not matched to a gene: 13. The CDR3 protein is CASTRRTGGSGYGYTF. The CDR3 DNA reads as TGTGCCAGCACCCGGAGGACAGGGGGTTCAGGGTATGGCTACACCTTC.

J is TRBJ2-2 and V is TRBV6-5; 8 positions match TRBD1. V shed 3 bases, J shed 0 bases, and the junction held 3 bases outside the gene matches. Per germline, CDR1 MNHEY and CDR2 SVGAGI. The CDR3 sequence is 16 residues long. CDR3 sequence reads: CASSYPGGANTGELFF. The CDR3, as DNA: TGTGCCAGCAGTTATCCAGGGGGCGCGAACACCGGGGAGCTGTTTTTT.

J is TRBJ2-3 and V is TRBV24-1; 7 nucleotides match TRBD2. The CDR3 runs 16 residues. The V and J ends lost 4 bases and 2 bases, in that order; junction bases with no gene match: 8. Germline V CDR1 and CDR2: KGHDR, SFDVKD. The DNA of the CDR3 is TGTGCCACCAGTGAGAGTGGGGGGGGTAACACAGATACGCAGTATTTT. Protein product: CATSESGGGNTDTQYF.

The chain employs TRBV4-2 and TRBJ1-2, with a weak D call TRBD1 (6 bases). Looked up from germline, CDR1 is LGHNA and CDR2 is YNFKEQ. Trimming took 3 bases from V and 3 from J, leaving 17 bases between them. The CDR3 spans 16 residues. The DNA for the CDR3 is TGTGCCAGCAGCCAGGGTCACAGGGATGTGGACTATGGCTACACCTTC. Its translation: CASSQGHRDVDYGYTF.

The chain carries TRBV7-8 and TRBJ1-2; no clear D. CDR1 and CDR2 (germline): SGHVS, FQNEAQ. The CDR3 is 15 residues long. Trimming took off 5 bases at V and 3 bases at J, with 16 bases between the two ends. The CDR3 region is CASSPPVFSDYGYTF. The CDR3 coding sequence is TGTGCCAGCAGCCCTCCGGTCTTTTCGGACTATGGCTACACCTTC.

The chain joins TRBV19 to TRBJ2-3; the match to TRBD2 covers 13 bases. V shed 4 bases and J 0 bases; nucleotides not matched to a gene: 10. This CDR3 comprises 19 residues. The germline V gene encodes CDR1 LNHDA and CDR2 SQIVND (reference sequence). CDR3 residues: CASSTAFGTSGTSTDTQYF. In nucleotides, the CDR3 is TGTGCCAGTAGTACCGCCTTCGGGACTAGCGGGACTAGCACAGATACGCAGTATTTT.

This clone appeared once. The V and J genes are TRBV20-1 and TRBJ2-7; TRBD2 might be the D (5 bases). There are 13 residues in the CDR3. Looked up from germline, CDR1 is DFQATT and CDR2 is SNEGSKA (reference sequence). V shed 3 bases and J shed 3 bases, with 12 bases lying between them. The CDR3 region has the DNA TGCAGTGCTAGTCGGCGGGCTGACTACGAGCAGTACTTC. The encoded protein is CSASRRADYEQYF.

This rearrangement joins TRBV6-1 to TRBJ2-7; unclear D gene. V was cut by 2 bases and J by 4 bases, with 6 bases left in between. The CDR3 is made up of 12 amino acids. Germline V gene lookup returns CDR1 MNHNS and CDR2 SASEGT. CDR3 loop: CASSEPLYEQYF. The CDR3 coding sequence is TGTGCCAGCAGTGAACCCTTGTACGAGCAGTACTTC.

The chain links TRBV2 to TRBJ2-7; 7 nucleotides match TRBD1. Per germline, CDR1 SNHLY and CDR2 FYNNEI. The V segment lost 6 bases and the J segment 4 bases; nucleotides outside the gene matches: 3. CDR3 length: 12 amino acids. The CDR3 DNA is TGTGCCAGCAGGGAACAGGGGTACGAGCAGTACTTC. Encoded protein: CASREQGYEQYF.